The text below deals with one T cell receptor (beta chain). What it binds is not known. The data are from a study of cytomegalovirus exposure and HLA in healthy donors. Study-wide context: A data release that came early held approximately 92 million unique TCRs from HLA-typed donors.

Findings and limits, study-wide: Information on immune exposure was restricted to one variable (CMV serostatus).

In the PCR, 60 Vbeta and 13 Jbeta primers were used. The repertoire was sequenced with immunoSEQ multiplex PCR; TCRdb's copy has only in-frame clones and lacks some. The sample has approximately 120,000 clones, under 85% seen once. Sequenced sample: PBMCs. The receptor's source is a woman in her fifties or sixties in good health and CMV-seropositive.

CDR3 nucleotide sequence: TGTGCCAGCCCTAATTACGAGCAGTACTTC. This gives the protein CASPNYEQYF. V usage is TRBV21-1 and J usage is TRBJ2-7; the D call in the table, TRBD2, was not verified against the DNA. TRBV21-1 is termed a pseudogene. This CDR3 has 10 residues.